The entry below gives a single TCR beta chain sequence along with its context. Antigen: not known. V was shortened by 2 bases and J by 3 bases, with 6 bases between the two germline ends. Germline lookup yields CDR1 LGHNA and CDR2 YNFKEQ. The CDR3 totals 13 residues. Profiled with immunoSEQ multiplex PCR; TCRdb holds only in-frame clones, not every one. The profile shows about 70,000 clones, 86% of them singletons. The data stem from a study of T cells in localized non-small cell lung cancer. Study findings and constraints: In adjacent lung, a median about 54 of the top 100 tumor clones were found. In uninvolved adjacent lung, T cell clonality reached its highest value, exceeding tumor. Sequencing was restricted to one tumor region; therefore, heterogeneity remains possible.

The receptor comes from a male donor older than 55 with stage III squamous cell lung carcinoma. Sequencing was performed on peripheral blood, taken before any cancer treatment. This sequence joins TRBV4-2 and TRBJ2-3; no definite D call. As DNA, the CDR3 is TGTGCCAGCAGCCAAACTACTACAGATACGCAGTATTTT. Protein product: CASSQTTTDTQYF.